This entry lists 19 T cell receptor beta chains sequenced from one sample in a study of Graves' ophthalmopathy and Graves' hyperthyroidism. The sequenced template was RNA, covering the TCR beta CDR3 region. HTBI-primed first-round RT-PCR preceded second-round multiplex PCR. TCRdb re-derived calls from the multiplex PCR reads in MiXCR, one entry per CDR3 protein. Among hundreds of thousands of distinct CDR3 sequences listed, about 40% were seen once. The sequenced sample consisted of peripheral blood. These receptors originate from an adult man with Graves' ophthalmopathy.

The J gene is TRBJ1-5, the V gene TRBV9; 8 bases map to TRBD1. The CDR3 runs to 13 residues. V trimming: 3 bases; J trimming: 5 bases; junction bases outside the gene matches: 1. Germline loops: CDR1 SGDLS, CDR2 YYNGEE. DNA for the CDR3: TGTGCCAGCAGCGAGACAGGGGATCAGCCCCAGCATTTT. This translates into CASSETGDQPQHF.

The CDR3 DNA reads as TGCAGTGCTAGAGGAGGGGACCGCCGAGGGACCCAGTACTTC. This gives the protein CSARGGDRRGTQYF. The chain employs TRBV20-1 and TRBJ2-5; perhaps D is TRBD1 or TRBD2 (5 bases each). V was pared by 1 base and J by 7 bases, with 16 bases between. Germline V gene data show CDR1 as DFQATT and CDR2 as SNEGSKA (reference sequence). CDR3 size: 14 residues.

The table lists this clonotype with many counts. The rearrangement links TRBV10-3 to TRBJ2-7, with D perhaps assigned TRBD1 or TRBD2 (5 bases each). The CDR3 covers 14 residues. Germline loops: CDR1 ENHRY, CDR2 SYGVKD. V was shortened by 10 bases and J by 3 bases, with 19 bases between the two germline ends. CDR3 residues: CASVPGPLDYEQYF. The CDR3 nucleotides are TGTGCCAGCGTACCGGGGCCCCTCGACTACGAGCAGTACTTC.

The chain links TRBV7-2 to TRBJ1-5; TRBD1 is a possible D gene (5 bases). CDR1 SGHTA and CDR2 FQGNSA come from the germline V gene. The CDR3 has 12 residues. Trimming took off 4 bases at V and 9 bases at J, with 10 bases between the two ends. This chain's CDR3 is CASSSREGPQHF. DNA of the CDR3: TGTGCCAGCAGCTCCAGGGAGGGGCCCCAGCATTTT.

The genes are TRBV7-2 and TRBJ2-7, with unresolved D. The germline CDR1 and CDR2 sequences are SGHTA and FQGNSA. This CDR3 is built from 13 residues. The V end was cut by 3 bases, the J end by 6 bases, with 12 bases between. The CDR3 DNA sequence: TGTGCCAGCAGCTTTAGAGATTGGGGCGAGCAGTACTTC. It encodes CASSFRDWGEQYF.

This clonotype was seen many times. The rearrangement links TRBV20-1 to TRBJ1-2, with unresolved D. The germline V gene has CDR1 DFQATT and CDR2 SNEGSKA (reference sequence). The V gene lost 1 base and the J gene lost 0 bases, with 15 bases spanning the gap. CDR3 length: 16 amino acids. CDR3 sequence reads: CSARAKTGGTNYGYTF. CDR3 sequence (DNA): TGCAGTGCTAGAGCGAAAACGGGAGGGACTAACTATGGCTACACCTTC.

The J gene is TRBJ1-5, the V gene TRBV29-1, with D perhaps matching TRBD1 (5 bases). The CDR3 is 13 amino acids. In germline, CDR1 is SQVTM, CDR2 ANQGSEA. Trimming removed 6 bases at V and 11 bases at J, with 20 bases between. The CDR3 nucleotides read TGCAGCGTCCGCGGGACCTTGGGAGAGACCCAGCATTTT. Amino acids: CSVRGTLGETQHF. Complete variable domain (other parts from reference TRBV29-1 and TRBJ1-5): SAVISQKPSRDICQRGTSLTIQCQVDSQVTMMFWYRQQPGQSLTLIATANQGSEATYESGFVIDKFPISRPNLTFSTLTVSNMSPEDSSIYLCSVRGTLGETQHFGDGTRLSIL.

This clonotype occurred many times. The V call is TRBV7-2, the J call TRBJ2-7; D uncertain. CDR1 is SGHTA, CDR2 FQGNSA, per germline. V was pared by 0 bases and J by 3 bases, with 12 bases between. The CDR3 totals 15 residues. The CDR3 loop reads CASSLATQENYEQYF. As DNA, the CDR3 is TGTGCCAGCAGCTTAGCGACCCAGGAGAACTACGAGCAGTACTTC.

This clonotype was counted once. The chain carries TRBV20-1 and TRBJ2-7, with no clear D. The J call is uncertain, as TRBJ2-1 better fits the DNA end. The CDR3 runs to 13 residues. Germline V gene sequence: CDR1 DFQATT, CDR2 SNEGSKA (reference sequence). The CDR3 loop is CSAPNPRAEEQFF. DNA of the CDR3: TGCAGTGCCCCAAATCCTCGGGCGGAGGAGCAGTTCTTC.

Concerning this clonotype itself: A much larger clone is a single base away; this may be a read error. The CDR3 carries no conserved terminal phenylalanine or tryptophan, so it likely arises from a read error. The rearrangement links TRBV20-1 to TRBJ2-7; 8 bases agree with TRBD2. There are 12 residues in the CDR3. Trimming at V came to 6 bases and at J to 2 bases, leaving 3 bases not matched to a gene. The germline gives CDR1 DFQATT, CDR2 SNEGSKA (reference sequence). CDR3 protein: CSAAGGPYEQYY. The CDR3, as DNA: TGCAGTGCGGCGGGGGGCCCCTACGAGCAGTACTAC.

The V call is TRBV29-1, the J call TRBJ1-1, with D maybe TRBD1 (5 bases). V lost 8 bases and J lost 7, with 17 bases in between. The CDR3 sequence is 12 residues long. Germline V gene data show CDR1 as SQVTM and CDR2 as ANQGSEA. The CDR3 DNA sequence: TGCAGCAATCGAGAAGGGGAAAGTGAAGCTTTCTTT. As protein: CSNREGESEAFF.

V and J are TRBV5-4 and TRBJ2-7, with TRBD1 matching over 11 bases. Germline V gene sequence: CDR1 SGHNT, CDR2 YYREEE (reference sequence). The CDR3 contains 15 residues. After removal of 4 bases from V and 3 bases from J, the junction contained 6 bases not matched to a gene. CDR3 bases: TGTGCCAGCAGCGTAGGGGGGACAGGGGGCTACGAGCAGTACTTC. This encodes CASSVGGTGGYEQYF.

This clonotype was detected ten times or more. The chain combines TRBV4-1 with TRBJ1-2, with TRBD1 identical over 8 bases. Germline V lookup: CDR1 MGHRA, CDR2 YSYEKL. The CDR3 covers 12 residues. V lost 5 bases to trimming and J lost 8 bases; unmatched junction nucleotides: 4. CDR3 residues: CASSFGQGGYTF. DNA of the CDR3: TGCGCCAGCAGCTTCGGACAGGGAGGCTACACCTTC.

This clonotype was observed a handful of times. The chain uses TRBV6-2 or TRBV6-3 and TRBJ2-7, with unresolved D. Germline-derived CDR1 and CDR2 are MNHEY and SVGEGT. This CDR3 contains 11 residues. V was pared by 9 bases and J by 4 bases, with 10 bases between. The chain's CDR3 is CARPKRYEQYF. The CDR3 nucleotides are TGTGCCAGACCTAAGAGATACGAGCAGTACTTC.

The V gene is TRBV10-3, the J gene TRBJ2-7, with 11 bases that match TRBD2. V lost 4 bases to trimming and J lost 0 bases; unmatched junction nucleotides: 17. Germline loops: CDR1 ENHRY, CDR2 SYGVKD. The CDR3 length is 20 residues. CDR3: CAISGNSVEGLAGSSYEQYF. The CDR3 bases are TGTGCCATCAGTGGAAATAGCGTTGAAGGACTAGCGGGCAGCTCCTACGAGCAGTACTTC.

Remarks on this clonotype: The junction differs from germline at one of its ends, possibly a read error. The CDR3 region has the DNA TGTGCCAGCAGGGGGGGGTTTGACGAGCAGTGCTTC. Translated: CASRGGFDEQCF. The V gene is TRBV7-9, the J gene TRBJ2-7; the match to TRBD2 covers 7 bases. CDR1 and CDR2 from the germline V gene are SEHNR and FQNEAQ (reference sequence). This CDR3 is 12 amino acids long.

The sample holds a few counts of this clonotype. V gene TRBV20-1 combines with J gene TRBJ2-3; 10 nucleotides match TRBD2. The CDR3 sequence is 17 residues long. The J segment lost 6 bases and the V segment lost 1 base, leaving 13 bases of the junction unmatched. Germline CDR1 reads DFQATT; CDR2 reads SNEGSKA (reference sequence). CDR3 protein: CSARARAGGPVGDTQYF. The CDR3 DNA sequence: TGCAGTGCTAGAGCCCGAGCGGGAGGGCCGGTAGGGGATACGCAGTATTTT.

The chain couples TRBV15 to TRBJ1-2; a weak D match, TRBD1 (5 bases). This CDR3 is 14 amino acids long. V was shortened by 3 bases and J by 10 bases, with 18 bases between the two germline ends. Germline CDR1 LNHNV, CDR2 YYDKDF (reference sequence). CDR3 sequence (DNA): TGTGCCACCAGCAGCGATAATCAAGGGGTAGTCTACACCTTC. Translated, it gives CATSSDNQGVVYTF.

The chain is built from TRBV12-3 or TRBV12-4 and TRBJ1-1; D call uncertain. V was pared by 6 bases and J by 5 bases, with 16 bases between. This CDR3 has 14 amino acids. The CDR3, as DNA: TGTGCCAGCAGCCCGCCCCTTGGGGTTACTGAAGCTTTCTTT. The encoded protein is CASSPPLGVTEAFF.